This TCR beta chain was recorded in a study of T-cell reconstitution after alpha-beta-depleted transplantation in children. A TCRbeta library incorporating unique molecular identifiers was prepared. TCRdb reprocessed the PCR reads via MiXCR and lists one record per CDR3 protein. The data hold fewer than 550,000 distinct CDR3 sequences, with over 10% observed a single time. Study-level findings and limits: Hyperexpanded clones declined; after one year, newly produced T cells mostly supplied diversity. Where some patients showed high TCRbeta diversity at day 60, it came from recipient T cells and thymic progenitors that had survived. Several hundred expanded graft clones reportedly supplied alpha-beta T cells about two months after transplant.

This clonotype was counted only a few times. The antigen is undetermined. The CDR3 contains 13 residues. V was shortened by 4 bases and J by 4 bases, with 11 bases between the two germline ends. The germline V gene has CDR1 SGDLS and CDR2 YYNGEE. The chain combines TRBV9 with TRBJ1-2; no definite D call. This receptor was taken from a female patient under 10 years old who had a stem cell transplant for aplastic anemia, so the T cells may come from the graft donor. The sequenced sample was PBMCs, mostly from graft donor cells, obtained 180 days after TCRalphabeta/CD19-depleted stem cell transplant. The CDR3 DNA follows: TGTGCCAGCAGCCCACGGAGCCTCTATGGCTACACCTTC. This translates into CASSPRSLYGYTF. Using reference TRBV9 and TRBJ1-2 for the parts outside the CDR3, the full variable domain is DSGVTQTPKHLITATGQRVTLRCSPRSGDLSVYWYQQSLDQGLQFLIQYYNGEERAKGNILERFSAQQFPDLHSELNLSSLELGDSALYFCASSPRSLYGYTFGSGTRLTVV.